The 7 T cell receptor beta chains reported below all come from one sample, sequenced in a study of lymphopenia after photon versus proton radiotherapy. Profiling relied on immunoSEQ multiplex PCR, and the TCRdb table lists in-frame clones only, not all of them. This table holds 150,000 to 200,000 clones, less than 90% found once. Source: peripheral blood, taken from a patient treated with photon-based radiotherapy. Receptor source: a man aged 50 to 59 with gastric cancer.

This clone was observed once. The V gene is TRBV6-1, the J gene TRBJ2-5; D remains ambiguous. V lost 11 bases and J lost 5, with 15 bases in between. CDR3 length: 12 residues. Germline loops: CDR1 MNHNS, CDR2 SASEGT. CDR3: CAGASLGETQYF. DNA of the CDR3: TGTGCCGGAGCGTCCCTAGGGGAGACCCAGTACTTC.

The rearrangement links TRBV30 to TRBJ1-4, with 9 bases that match TRBD1. V shed 0 bases, J shed 8 bases, and the junction held 10 bases outside the gene matches. CDR1 is GTSNPN, CDR2 SVGIG, per germline (reference sequence). The CDR3 has 16 amino acids. This chain's CDR3 is CAWSVVRGQGVEKLFF. CDR3 nucleotides: TGTGCCTGGAGTGTAGTCCGGGGACAGGGTGTCGAAAAACTGTTTTTT. Supplemented by reference TRBV30 and TRBJ1-4, the full variable domain reads SQTIHQWPATLVQPVGSPLSLECTVEGTSNPNLYWYRQAAGRGLQLLFYSVGIGQISSEVPQNLSASRPQDRQFILSSKKLLLSDSGFYLCAWSVVRGQGVEKLFFGSGTQLSVL.

The gene calls are TRBV6-6 and TRBJ2-2; D remains unclear. The CDR3 runs to 14 residues. Trimming shortened V by 0 bases and J by 7 bases, and 9 bases separated the two germline ends. The germline V gene has CDR1 MNHNY and CDR2 SVGAGI (reference sequence). The DNA for the CDR3 is TGTGCCAGCAGTTACTCGATGCCAAACGGGGAGCTGTTTTTT. The encoded protein is CASSYSMPNGELFF.

V usage is TRBV29-1 and J usage is TRBJ1-2, with 7 bases aligning to TRBD1. Losses at the gene ends were 4 bases for V and 8 bases for J; bases not matched to a gene: 10. CDR3 size: 13 residues. CDR1 and CDR2 from the germline V gene are SQVTM and ANQGSEA. CDR3 in DNA: TGCAGCGTTGGGGAAGGGGGCGCGAAAGGCTACACCTTC. Its protein product is CSVGEGGAKGYTF.

The table lists this clone with a count of one. This chain uses TRBV4-3 with TRBJ1-2, with D unclear. Germline V gene sequence: CDR1 LGHNA, CDR2 YSLEER. The CDR3 spans 14 residues. Trimming cost V 0 bases and J 7 bases, with 12 bases left between them. The CDR3 region is CASSQDPYGGGYTF. CDR3 in DNA: TGCGCCAGCAGCCAAGATCCCTATGGAGGTGGCTACACCTTC.

The chain recombines TRBV15 with TRBJ1-4, with unresolved D. CDR1 is LNHNV, CDR2 YYDKDF, per germline (reference sequence). V was pared by 5 bases and J by 1 base, with 11 bases between. There are 15 residues in the CDR3. As DNA, the CDR3 is TGTGCCACCAGCGCTAACGGGGTAACTAATGAAAAACTGTTTTTT. Its translation is CATSANGVTNEKLFF. Filled out from reference TRBV15 and TRBJ1-4, the complete variable domain reads DAMVIQNPRYQVTQFGKPVTLSCSQTLNHNVMYWYQQKSSQAPKLLFHYYDKDFNNEADTPDNFQSRRPNTSFCFLDIRSPGLGDTAMYLCATSANGVTNEKLFFGSGTQLSVL.

The chain has TRBV14 and TRBJ1-3; no reliable D call. In germline, CDR1 is SGHDN, CDR2 FVKESK. V lost 6 bases and J 0 bases, leaving 15 bases between the germline ends. The CDR3 has 16 amino acids. CDR3 in DNA: TGTGCCAGCAGTCAAACCAGGAGGAGCTCTGGAAACACCATATATTTT. Encoded protein: CASSQTRRSSGNTIYF.